The 26 T cell receptor beta chains in this list originate from one sample, sequenced in a study of blood T cell repertoires in COVID-19 (dated by TCRdb to 2020 to 2022). Library creation used the immunoSEQ multiplex PCR assay. TCRdb took this table from immuneACCESS and kept in-frame rearrangements with V and J called. Such tables lack part of the clones; where checked against another copy, unresolved V genes explain under half of the gap, and the rest is unexplained. The sample records about 140,000 clones, 84% of which are singletons. Of the sample, 1.5% to 2% is held by the ten largest clones. The sample consisted of PBMCs or T cells enriched from blood (not recorded which). The receptors were gathered from a woman aged 18-29 years who had been exposed to COVID-19.

This clone occurred a few times. The chain couples TRBV5-1 to TRBJ1-2, with D possibly TRBD1 on 6 matching bases. This CDR3 has 14 residues. Trimming shortened V by 0 bases and J by 4 bases, and 10 bases separated the two germline ends. From germline, CDR1 is SGHRS and CDR2 YFSETQ. CDR3 coding DNA: TGCGCCAGCAGCTTGGGTGTAGGGGGCTATGGCTACACCTTC. Translation: CASSLGVGGYGYTF.

The chain carries TRBV13 and TRBJ2-5; 9 bases line up with TRBD2. Germline lookup yields CDR1 PRHDT and CDR2 FYEKMQ (reference sequence). V lost 2 bases and J lost 5; bases outside the gene matches: 12. The CDR3 contains 17 residues. Written as DNA, the CDR3 is TGTGCCAGCAGCTTACAGGGTAGCGGGAGTTTCTTGGAGACCCAGTACTTC. It codes for CASSLQGSGSFLETQYF.

V is TRBV10-1 and J is TRBJ2-2; tentatively, D is TRBD2 (5 bases). Germline V CDR1 and CDR2: WNHNN, SYGVQD (reference sequence). This CDR3 has 14 amino acids. Trimming took 4 bases from V and 3 from J, leaving 9 bases between them. In nucleotides, the CDR3 is TGCGCCAGCAGTGCCGCGGGTTACACCGGGGAGCTGTTTTTT. This translates into CASSAAGYTGELFF.

The V gene is TRBV7-6, the J gene TRBJ2-1; D gene unclear. The germline V and J ends were trimmed by 1 base and 4 bases, with 5 bases remaining between them. Germline V gene data show CDR1 as SGHVS and CDR2 as FNYEAQ. This CDR3 is built from 13 residues. The CDR3 region has the DNA TGTGCCAGCAGCTTAGTTGCGTACAATGAGCAGTTCTTC. Translating gives CASSLVAYNEQFF.

DNA for the CDR3: TGTGCCAGCAGCCTTTCCGACAGGGGGCCCGGGGAGCTGTTTTTT. Residues: CASSLSDRGPGELFF. J is TRBJ2-2 and V is TRBV6-5; 10 bases are shared with TRBD1. The J segment lost 6 bases and the V segment lost 6 bases, leaving 7 bases of the junction unmatched. CDR3 length equals 15 residues. Germline loops: CDR1 MNHEY, CDR2 SVGAGI.

A single count supports this clone. The V and J genes are TRBV28 and TRBJ1-2; unclear D gene. V was trimmed by 8 bases and J by 1 base, leaving 17 bases between them. The length of the CDR3 is 15 residues. Germline V CDR1 and CDR2: MDHEN, SYDVKM. CDR3 sequence (DNA): TGTGCCAGCTTAAGAAGGCCGACACTTAACTATGGCTACACCTTC. Translating it yields CASLRRPTLNYGYTF.

In nucleotides, the CDR3 is TGCAGCGTGCTGAAGGGGAACAATCAGCCCCAGCATTTT. Translated: CSVLKGNNQPQHF. The genes are TRBV29-1 and TRBJ1-5; D is perhaps TRBD1 (5 bases). Trimming took off 6 bases at V and 3 bases at J, with 12 bases between the two ends. CDR1 is SQVTM, CDR2 ANQGSEA, per germline. The CDR3 extends over 13 amino acids.

This clone was seen only once. The chain recombines TRBV5-1 with TRBJ1-6, with D perhaps TRBD1 (5 bases). The CDR3 contains 14 residues. The V end was cut by 4 bases, the J end by 6 bases, with 11 bases between. CDR1 and CDR2 from the germline V gene are SGHRS and YFSETQ. CDR3 residues: CASSMDTTNSPLHF. For the CDR3, the DNA is TGCGCCAGCAGCATGGACACTACTAATTCACCCCTCCACTTT.

The chain is built from TRBV6-5 and TRBJ2-5, with TRBD1 identical over 7 bases. The CDR3 runs to 15 residues. J lost 2 bases, V lost 6 bases, and 9 bases had no gene match. Germline CDR1 MNHEY, CDR2 SVGAGI. CDR3 amino acids: CASSKTGMGQETQYF. The CDR3 coding sequence is TGTGCCAGCAGCAAGACAGGGATGGGACAAGAGACCCAGTACTTC.

The gene calls are TRBV6-6 and TRBJ1-2, with D possibly being TRBD1 (5 bases). CDR3 length equals 14 residues. In germline, CDR1 is MNHNY, CDR2 SVGAGI (reference sequence). Trimming shortened V by 7 bases and J by 6 bases, and 18 bases separated the two germline ends. The DNA for the CDR3 is TGTGCCAGCATTCGCACGGGGGATGGGAATGGCTACACCTTC. It translates to CASIRTGDGNGYTF.

The J gene is TRBJ1-4, the V gene TRBV7-9, with 7 positions matching TRBD1. CDR1 and CDR2 (germline): SEHNR, FQNEAQ (reference sequence). V was pared by 3 bases and J by 3 bases, with 1 base of the junction left unmatched. The CDR3 contains 14 residues. In nucleotides, the CDR3 is TGTGCCAGCAGCTTTACAGGGGCTAATGAAAAACTGTTTTTT. Translation gives CASSFTGANEKLFF.

The chain is built from TRBV30 and TRBJ1-1, with D unclear. V dropped 4 bases and J dropped 5 bases, with 17 bases sitting between them. The CDR3 runs 14 residues. The germline V gene has CDR1 GTSNPN and CDR2 SVGIG (reference sequence). CDR3 loop: CAWILQEARTEAFF. The CDR3 DNA reads as TGTGCCTGGATCCTCCAGGAGGCCCGAACTGAAGCTTTCTTT.

This sequence joins TRBV18 and TRBJ2-3; D possibly corresponds to TRBD1 (5 bases). Deletions cut 1 base from V and 5 bases from J, with 13 bases between. From germline, CDR1 is KGHSH and CDR2 LQKENI. The CDR3 extends over 15 amino acids. In DNA form, the CDR3 reads TGTGCCAGCTCACCACAATGGACACCGAGAGATACGCAGTATTTT. Protein sequence: CASSPQWTPRDTQYF.

The chain joins TRBV5-6 to TRBJ2-7, with a tentative D call TRBD1 (6 bases). CDR1 is SGHDT and CDR2 is YYEEEE in the germline V gene. CDR3 length: 14 residues. V lost 4 bases and J 4 bases, leaving 15 bases between the germline ends. CDR3 sequence (DNA): TGTGCCAGCAGCATGGGACACGAAACTTACGAGCAGTACTTC. It encodes CASSMGHETYEQYF.

This clone came up once. The genes are TRBV4-1 and TRBJ2-7, with a tentative D call TRBD1 (7 bases). The germline V gene has CDR1 MGHRA and CDR2 YSYEKL. Trimming removed 2 bases from V and 4 bases from J, with 12 bases in between. This CDR3 contains 14 residues. The CDR3 region is CASSQSRGEYEQYF. In nucleotides, the CDR3 is TGCGCCAGCAGCCAAAGCAGGGGGGAGTACGAGCAGTACTTC.

This chain uses TRBV6-1 with TRBJ1-2; D is uncertain. Germline assignment: CDR1 MNHNS and CDR2 SASEGT. V was trimmed by 2 bases and J by 8 bases, leaving 9 bases between them. The CDR3 is 12 residues long. As DNA, the CDR3 is TGTGCCAGCAGTGAATTCTTAATGGGCTACACCTTC. Its protein is CASSEFLMGYTF.

The chain has TRBV24-1 and TRBJ2-7; D uncertain. CDR3 length equals 11 residues. Trimming took 5 bases from V and 4 from J, leaving 5 bases between them. Per the germline V gene, CDR1 is KGHDR and CDR2 is SFDVKD. This CDR3 is CATSGGYEQYF. In nucleotides, the CDR3 is TGTGCCACCAGTGGAGGATACGAGCAGTACTTC.

The chain is built from TRBV6-4 and TRBJ2-2, with 7 bases aligning to TRBD2. Trimming at V came to 4 bases and at J to 4 bases, leaving 6 bases not matched to a gene. The CDR3 extends over 15 amino acids. The V gene's germline CDR1 is MRHNA and CDR2 SNTAGT. CDR3 nucleotide sequence: TGTGCCAGCAGTGTAGTAGCGGGCCCCACCGGGGAGCTGTTTTTT. Amino acid sequence: CASSVVAGPTGELFF.

The rearrangement joins TRBV11-3 to TRBJ2-1; 10 bases agree with TRBD2. The trim removed 4 bases at V and 4 bases at J, leaving 19 bases unmatched. Germline V lookup: CDR1 SGHNT, CDR2 YENEEA. CDR3 length equals 20 residues. CDR3 in DNA: TGTGCCAGCAGCTACTTGAAGCGGGAGGGCCGGTGGGCGTTGTACAATGAGCAGTTCTTC. Translation: CASSYLKREGRWALYNEQFF.

V usage is TRBV11-2 and J usage is TRBJ1-1; D unresolved. This CDR3 contains 15 residues. Between the trimmed V and J ends, which lost 3 bases and 5 bases, there was a span of 16 bases. Germline loops: CDR1 SGHAT, CDR2 FQNNGV. CDR3 sequence reads: CASSFSGLMRTEAFF. CDR3 DNA: TGTGCCAGCAGCTTCTCCGGCCTTATGAGGACTGAAGCTTTCTTT.

This clone turned up a few times. This chain connects TRBV19 to TRBJ1-4; 9 nucleotides agree with TRBD1. In germline, CDR1 is LNHDA, CDR2 SQIVND (reference sequence). The junction had 11 bases not matched to a gene; V was cut back by 4 bases and J by 8 bases. CDR3 length: 16 residues. The CDR3 coding sequence is TGTGCCAGTAGTAGTGAGGGACAGGGCCTTCGCGAAAAACTGTTTTTT. Amino acids: CASSSEGQGLREKLFF.

This chain connects TRBV12-3 or TRBV12-4 to TRBJ1-1; D ambiguous. Trimming took 9 bases from V and 1 from J, leaving 9 bases between them. The CDR3 is 12 amino acids. The CDR3 DNA reads TGTGCCAGTACCGCGGGGAACACTGAAGCTTTCTTT. It codes for CASTAGNTEAFF.

This clone showed up just a few times. The rearrangement links TRBV27 to TRBJ1-2, with 8 bases matching TRBD1. This CDR3 has 14 residues. The ends lost 5 bases at V and 6 bases at J; junction bases unmatched: 8. Germline V lookup: CDR1 MNHEY, CDR2 SMNVEV (reference sequence). CDR3 nucleotides: TGTGCCAGCAGTCTTTATGGACAGGGCAATGGCTACACCTTC. This encodes CASSLYGQGNGYTF.

The chain's CDR3 is CASSFQGAQNGYTF. CDR3 in DNA: TGTGCCAGCAGCTTCCAGGGGGCGCAAAATGGCTACACCTTC. The gene calls are TRBV7-2 and TRBJ1-2; the match to TRBD1 covers 8 bases. This CDR3 contains 14 residues. Germline CDR1 reads SGHTA; CDR2 reads FQGNSA. The V segment lost 3 bases and the J segment 6 bases; nucleotides outside the gene matches: 6.

The chain uses TRBV2 and TRBJ1-2; D is possibly TRBD1 (6 bases). With 4 bases removed from V and 6 bases from J, the gap between germline ends came to 15 bases. Germline CDR1 is SNHLY and CDR2 is FYNNEI. The CDR3 consists of 14 residues. The CDR3 spells CASSVGDTTHGYTF. The CDR3, as DNA: TGTGCCAGCAGTGTAGGGGACACGACTCATGGCTACACCTTC. The full variable domain, its missing parts supplied by reference TRBV2 and TRBJ1-2, is EPEVTQTPSHQVTQMGQEVILRCVPISNHLYFYWYRQILGQKVEFLVSFYNNEISEKSEIFDDQFSVERPDGSNFTLKIRSTKLEDSAMYFCASSVGDTTHGYTFGSGTRLTVV.

The V gene is TRBV10-3, the J gene TRBJ1-6, with D unclear. V was shortened by 2 bases and J by 0 bases, with 8 bases between the two germline ends. The CDR3 runs to 16 residues. Germline values: CDR1 ENHRY, CDR2 SYGVKD. As DNA, the CDR3 is TGTGCCATCAGTGAGCGGTCGAGCTCCTATAATTCACCCCTCCACTTT. Translation gives CAISERSSSYNSPLHF.